This T cell receptor beta chain was obtained from a study of cytomegalovirus exposure and HLA in healthy donors. Overall study: A later analysis reported the 95 to 150 validation repertoires used the same platform as the 550 to 700 first-cohort repertoires. Study results and caveats: Cytomegalovirus association was assigned to approximately 160 TCR beta chains. Rare TCR sequences dominated, though some public TCRs recurred in many donors. A later analysis found first-cohort TCR clusters tended to co-occur in the 110 or so validation repertoires.

Here immunoSEQ multiplex PCR was the method, and the copy in TCRdb shows in-frame clones only, minus some. The data hold 100,000 to 120,000 clones, with 89% observed a single time. CDR1 and CDR2 (germline): KGHSY, FQNENV. The V end lost 4 bases, the J end lost 11 bases, and 17 bases lay between the germline ends. The CDR3 length is 13 residues. Regarding this clone: Its antigen is not identified.

Sequencing was performed on PBMCs. The genes are TRBV16 and TRBJ1-1; D gene unclear. This receptor was taken from a woman between 18 and 29 years old in good health and CMV-seronegative. The CDR3 region is CASSRAPPFFAFF. The CDR3 nucleotides are TGTGCCAGCAGCCGGGCACCGCCCTTTTTTGCTTTCTTT.